This T cell receptor (beta chain) was recorded in a study of cytomegalovirus exposure and HLA in healthy donors. Study-level results: TCR beta chains numbering some 160 were designated cytomegalovirus-associated. The dataset shows that most TCR sequences were rare, while some public TCRs occurred in many donors.

Trimming removed 5 bases at V and 14 bases at J, with 21 bases between. Germline CDR1 reads MNHEY; CDR2 reads SMNVEV (reference sequence). This CDR3 spans 13 amino acids. On this clone: The antigen is undetermined.

Sequencing used immunoSEQ multiplex PCR; TCRdb keeps in-frame clones, though not all of them. In the table there are more than 95,000 clones, around 94% of which are singletons. The sequence came from a woman under 30 in good health and CMV-seronegative. Source material: PBMCs. This chain connects TRBV27 to TRBJ1-1, with unresolved D. The CDR3 here is CASSSSWLGDFFF. The CDR3 nucleotides read TGTGCCAGCAGTAGCTCCTGGCTCGGAGATTTCTTCTTT.